This TCR beta chain was observed in a study of blood T cell repertoires in COVID-19. The length of the CDR3 is 12 residues. About this clone: Germline and junction disagree at one end, which may indicate a read error.

Sequencing used immunoSEQ multiplex PCR; TCRdb keeps in-frame clones, though not all of them. The repertoire has just over 250,000 clones, roughly 80% of them found once; the top ten carry 4.1%. J is TRBJ1-2 and V is TRBV12-3 or TRBV12-4; 10 nucleotides match TRBD1. The TCR comes from a man aged 30-40 years with acute COVID-19. Sequences were obtained from PBMCs or T cells enriched from blood (not recorded which). This CDR3 is CASTATGGTFLF. The CDR3 DNA reads as TGTGCCAGCACTGCGACAGGGGGCACCTTTCTATTC.